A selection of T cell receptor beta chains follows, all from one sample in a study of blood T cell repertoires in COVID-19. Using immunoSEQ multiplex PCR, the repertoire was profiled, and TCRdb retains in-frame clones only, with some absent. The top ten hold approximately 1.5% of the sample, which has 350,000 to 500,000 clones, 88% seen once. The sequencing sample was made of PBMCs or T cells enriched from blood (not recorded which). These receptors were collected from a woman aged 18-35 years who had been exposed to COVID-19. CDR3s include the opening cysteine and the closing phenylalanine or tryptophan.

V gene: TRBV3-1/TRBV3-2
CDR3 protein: CASSQTGTIYEQYF

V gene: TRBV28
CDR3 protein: CASSSDRGKTEAFF

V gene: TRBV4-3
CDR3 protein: CASSQVGGIETQYF

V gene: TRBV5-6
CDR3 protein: CASSLNPSTDTQYF

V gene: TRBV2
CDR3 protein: CASSKRQLPYEKLFF

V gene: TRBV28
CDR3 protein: CAVHRELNTEAFF

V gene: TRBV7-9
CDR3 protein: CASSRRGGLGGTDTQYF

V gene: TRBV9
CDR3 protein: CASSVDRGQETQYF

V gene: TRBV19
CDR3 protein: CASSMSSSGGALDEQYF

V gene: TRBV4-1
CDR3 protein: CASSGSRESNYNEQFF

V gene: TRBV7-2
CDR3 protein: CASSLELTGRDGYTF

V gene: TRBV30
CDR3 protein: CAWSVQMNTEAFF

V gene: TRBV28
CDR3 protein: CASRLGGTGTYEQYF

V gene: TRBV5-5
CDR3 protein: CASSLGPGTGGDYGYTF

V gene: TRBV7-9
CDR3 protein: CASRLAQGDEQFF

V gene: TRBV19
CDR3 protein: CASSIIGGYSNQPQHF

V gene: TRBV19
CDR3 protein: CASSRGHNGETQYF

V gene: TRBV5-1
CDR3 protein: CASSLVPGAYEQYF

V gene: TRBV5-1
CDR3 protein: CASSPGGSFYGYTF

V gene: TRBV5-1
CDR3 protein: CASSLARGYTDTQYF

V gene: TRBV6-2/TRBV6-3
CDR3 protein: CASSPVRQPNTGELFF

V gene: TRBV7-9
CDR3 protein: CASSSARPDYGYTF

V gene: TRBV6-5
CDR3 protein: CASSYSRTGSNEKLFF

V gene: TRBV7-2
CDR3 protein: CASSKGGGQETQYF

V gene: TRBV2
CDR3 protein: CASSDRGNEQFF

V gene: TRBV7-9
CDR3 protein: CASGDSYEQYF

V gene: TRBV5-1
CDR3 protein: CASSLGLAHEQFF

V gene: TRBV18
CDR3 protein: CASSPQGDGQPQHF

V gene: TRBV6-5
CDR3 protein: CASSSWTAETQYF

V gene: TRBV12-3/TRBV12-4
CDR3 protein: CASSFTSEEQFF

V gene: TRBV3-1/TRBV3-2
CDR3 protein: CASSQGLAGYEQYF

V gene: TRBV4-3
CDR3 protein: CASSLRGGQPQHF

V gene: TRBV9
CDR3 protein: CASSVGGSYGYTF

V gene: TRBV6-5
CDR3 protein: CASSYSQGWTNTEAFF

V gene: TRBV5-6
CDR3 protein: CASSGGTRRGLETQYF

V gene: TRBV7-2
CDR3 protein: CASSLVESGTGNTIYF

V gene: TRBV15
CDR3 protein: CATSSPDWTNYGYTF

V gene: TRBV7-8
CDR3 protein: CASSLAWVATEAFF

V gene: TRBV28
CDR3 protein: CASSPAGPDEKLFF

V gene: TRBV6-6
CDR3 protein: CASSYPTLAGPYEQYF

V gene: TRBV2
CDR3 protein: CASSEGTSGPYNEQFF

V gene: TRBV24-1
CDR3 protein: CATSDVGTSYGYTF

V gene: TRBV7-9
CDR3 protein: CASSYSTEAFF

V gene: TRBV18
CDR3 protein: CASSPETGWYQETQYF

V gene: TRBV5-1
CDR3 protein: CATAITSSYEQYF

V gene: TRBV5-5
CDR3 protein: CASSLAPSYSNQPQHF

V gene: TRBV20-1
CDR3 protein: CSASWASGRNNEQFF

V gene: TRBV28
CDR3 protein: CASSFSGRGNEQYF

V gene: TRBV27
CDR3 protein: CASSTSGTGGEKLFF

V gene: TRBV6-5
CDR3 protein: CASSYAIGGSPLHF

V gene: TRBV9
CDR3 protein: CASSVPSGEASTDTQYF

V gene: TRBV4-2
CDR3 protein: CASSQDPIYEQYF